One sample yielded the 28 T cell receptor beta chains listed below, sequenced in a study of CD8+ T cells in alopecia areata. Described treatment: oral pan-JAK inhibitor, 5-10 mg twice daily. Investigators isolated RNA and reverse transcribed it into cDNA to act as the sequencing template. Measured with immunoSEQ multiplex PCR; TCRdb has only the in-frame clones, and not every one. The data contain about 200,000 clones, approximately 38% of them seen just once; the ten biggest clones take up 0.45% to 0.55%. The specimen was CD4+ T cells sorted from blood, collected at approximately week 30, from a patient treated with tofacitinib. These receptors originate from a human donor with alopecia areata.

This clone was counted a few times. The CDR3 loop is CASSQSRRGTDTQYF. The DNA of the CDR3 is TGCGCCAGCAGTCAATCTCGGAGGGGCACAGATACGCAGTATTTT. This chain uses TRBV23-1 with TRBJ2-3, with D perhaps matching TRBD2 (6 bases). TRBV23-1 has ORF status, its function being uncertain. The CDR3 sequence is 15 residues long. The V gene lost 0 bases and the J gene lost 1 base, with 8 bases spanning the gap.

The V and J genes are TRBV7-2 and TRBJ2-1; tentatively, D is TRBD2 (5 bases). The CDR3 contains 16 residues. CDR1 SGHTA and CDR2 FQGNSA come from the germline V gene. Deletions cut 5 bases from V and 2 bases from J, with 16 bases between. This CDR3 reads CASSPTPSGTYNEQFF. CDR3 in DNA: TGTGCCAGCAGCCCAACCCCCAGCGGAACCTACAATGAGCAGTTCTTC.

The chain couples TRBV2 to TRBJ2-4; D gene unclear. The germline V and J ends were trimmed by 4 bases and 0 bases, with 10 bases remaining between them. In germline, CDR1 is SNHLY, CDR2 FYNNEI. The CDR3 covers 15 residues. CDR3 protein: CASSGTLVAKNIQYF. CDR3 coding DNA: TGTGCCAGCAGTGGGACCCTAGTAGCCAAAAACATTCAGTACTTC. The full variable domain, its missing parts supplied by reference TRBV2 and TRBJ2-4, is EPEVTQTPSHQVTQMGQEVILRCVPISNHLYFYWYRQILGQKVEFLVSFYNNEISEKSEIFDDQFSVERPDGSNFTLKIRSTKLEDSAMYFCASSGTLVAKNIQYFGAGTRLSVL.

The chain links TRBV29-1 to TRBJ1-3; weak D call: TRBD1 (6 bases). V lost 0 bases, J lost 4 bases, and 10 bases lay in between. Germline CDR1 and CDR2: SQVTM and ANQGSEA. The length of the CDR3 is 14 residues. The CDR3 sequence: CSVEETGWGNTIYF. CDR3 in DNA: TGCAGCGTTGAAGAAACAGGGTGGGGAAACACCATATATTTT.

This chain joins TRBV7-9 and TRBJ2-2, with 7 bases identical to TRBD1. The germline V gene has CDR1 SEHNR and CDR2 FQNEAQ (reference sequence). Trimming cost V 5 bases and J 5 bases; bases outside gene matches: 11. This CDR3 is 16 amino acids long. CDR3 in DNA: TGTGCCAGCAGCACTCGAGGCTCAGGGGGAACCGGGGAGCTGTTTTTT. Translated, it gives CASSTRGSGGTGELFF.

This CDR3 reads CASSPGGGRQSNEQFF. The CDR3 DNA sequence: TGTGCCAGCAGCCCCGGTGGGGGCCGCCAGTCAAATGAGCAGTTCTTC. V is TRBV7-2 and J is TRBJ2-1; maybe TRBD1 (6 bases). This CDR3 is built from 16 residues. The germline CDR1 and CDR2 sequences are SGHTA and FQGNSA. With 5 bases removed from V and 7 bases from J, the gap between germline ends came to 21 bases. Supplemented by reference TRBV7-2 and TRBJ2-1, the full variable domain reads GAGVSQSPSNKVTEKGKDVELRCDPISGHTALYWYRQSLGQGLEFLIYFQGNSAPDKSGLPSDRFSAERTGGSVSTLTIQRTQQEDSAVYLCASSPGGGRQSNEQFFGPGTRLTVL.

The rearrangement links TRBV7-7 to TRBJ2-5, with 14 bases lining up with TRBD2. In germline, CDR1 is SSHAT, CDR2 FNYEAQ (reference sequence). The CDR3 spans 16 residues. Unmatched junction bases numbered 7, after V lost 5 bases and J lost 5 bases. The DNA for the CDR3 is TGTGCCAGCAGCCGACTAGCGGGGGGGCGGCGGGAGACCCAGTACTTC. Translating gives CASSRLAGGRRETQYF. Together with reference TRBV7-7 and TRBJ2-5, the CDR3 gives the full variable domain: GAGVSQSPRYKVTKRGQDVTLRCDPISSHATLYWYQQALGQGPEFLTYFNYEAQPDKSGLPSDRFSAERPEGSISTLTIQRTEQRDSAMYRCASSRLAGGRRETQYFGPGTRLLVL.

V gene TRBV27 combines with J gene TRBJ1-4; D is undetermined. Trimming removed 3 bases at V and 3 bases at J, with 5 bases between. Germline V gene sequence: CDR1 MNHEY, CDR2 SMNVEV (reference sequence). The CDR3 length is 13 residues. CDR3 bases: TGTGCCAGCAGTTTCACTCCTAATGAAAAACTGTTTTTT. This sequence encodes CASSFTPNEKLFF.

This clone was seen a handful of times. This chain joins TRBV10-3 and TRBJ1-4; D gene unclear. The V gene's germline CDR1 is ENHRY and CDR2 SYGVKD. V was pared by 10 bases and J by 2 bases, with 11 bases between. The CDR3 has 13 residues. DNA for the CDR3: TGTGCCACCCTACAGTGGACTAATGAAAAACTGTTTTTT. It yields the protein CATLQWTNEKLFF.

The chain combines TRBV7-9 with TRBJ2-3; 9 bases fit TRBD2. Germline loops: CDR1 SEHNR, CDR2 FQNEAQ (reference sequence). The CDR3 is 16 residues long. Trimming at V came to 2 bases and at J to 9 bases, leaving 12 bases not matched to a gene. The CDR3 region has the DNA TGTGCCAGCAGCTTAACAGCGGGGGGACTACAGCACACGCAGTATTTT. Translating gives CASSLTAGGLQHTQYF.

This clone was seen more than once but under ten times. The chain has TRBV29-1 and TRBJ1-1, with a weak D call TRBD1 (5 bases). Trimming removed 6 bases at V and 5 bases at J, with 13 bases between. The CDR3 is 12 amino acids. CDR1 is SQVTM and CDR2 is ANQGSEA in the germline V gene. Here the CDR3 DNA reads TGCAGCGTGAGGGCAGGGTATACTGAAGCTTTCTTT. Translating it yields CSVRAGYTEAFF.

As DNA, the CDR3 is TGTGCCAGCAGCCAGGGATACACCAGTGGTGAGCAGTTCTTC. This encodes CASSQGYTSGEQFF. V gene TRBV5-5 combines with J gene TRBJ2-1; TRBD1 might be the D (5 bases). The CDR3 runs 14 residues. Trimming took off 4 bases at V and 9 bases at J, with 17 bases between the two ends. The V gene's germline CDR1 is SGHKS and CDR2 YYEKEE (reference sequence).

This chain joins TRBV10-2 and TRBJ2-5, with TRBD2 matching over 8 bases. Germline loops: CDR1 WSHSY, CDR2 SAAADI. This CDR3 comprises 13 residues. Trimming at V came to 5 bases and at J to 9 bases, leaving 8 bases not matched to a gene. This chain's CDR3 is CASSFQAGEAQYF. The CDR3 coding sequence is TGCGCCAGCAGTTTTCAAGCGGGGGAGGCCCAGTACTTC.

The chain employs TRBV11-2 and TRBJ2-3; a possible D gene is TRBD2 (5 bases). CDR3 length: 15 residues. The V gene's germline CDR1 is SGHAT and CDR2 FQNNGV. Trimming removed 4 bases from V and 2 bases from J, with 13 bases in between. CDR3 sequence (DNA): TGTGCCAGCAGCTCGGACTGGCGTCCCACAGATACGCAGTATTTT. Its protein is CASSSDWRPTDTQYF.

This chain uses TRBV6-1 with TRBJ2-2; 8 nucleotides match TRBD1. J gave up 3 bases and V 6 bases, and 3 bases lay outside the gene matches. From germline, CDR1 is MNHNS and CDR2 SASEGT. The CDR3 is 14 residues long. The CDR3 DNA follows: TGTGCCAGCAGCGGACAGGGACACACCGGGGAGCTGTTTTTT. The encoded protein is CASSGQGHTGELFF.

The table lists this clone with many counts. The CDR3 DNA reads TGTGCCAGCAGTGAAACGGGAAAGGGAGAGACCCAGTACTTC. It codes for CASSETGKGETQYF. This chain joins TRBV2 and TRBJ2-5; a weak D match, TRBD2 (5 bases). The CDR3 contains 14 residues. Germline values: CDR1 SNHLY, CDR2 FYNNEI. Deletions cut 2 bases from V and 4 bases from J, with 11 bases between.

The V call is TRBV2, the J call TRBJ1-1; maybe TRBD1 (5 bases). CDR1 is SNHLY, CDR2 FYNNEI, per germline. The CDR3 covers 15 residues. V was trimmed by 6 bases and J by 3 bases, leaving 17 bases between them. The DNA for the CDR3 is TGTGCCAGCAGACAGAGGGGTGAGGGCCACACTGAAGCTTTCTTT. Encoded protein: CASRQRGEGHTEAFF.

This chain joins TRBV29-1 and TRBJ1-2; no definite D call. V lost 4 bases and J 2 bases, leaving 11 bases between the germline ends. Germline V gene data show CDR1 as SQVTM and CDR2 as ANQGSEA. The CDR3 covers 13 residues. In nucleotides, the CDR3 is TGCAGCGTTGGTAGCGACGACAACTATGGCTACACCTTC. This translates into CSVGSDDNYGYTF.

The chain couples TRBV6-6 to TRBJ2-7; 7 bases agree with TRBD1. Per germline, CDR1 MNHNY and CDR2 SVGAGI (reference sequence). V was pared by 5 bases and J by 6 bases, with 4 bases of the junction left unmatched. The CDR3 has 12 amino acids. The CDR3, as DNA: TGTGCCAGCAGTACCGGGACAGCCGAGCAGTACTTC. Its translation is CASSTGTAEQYF.

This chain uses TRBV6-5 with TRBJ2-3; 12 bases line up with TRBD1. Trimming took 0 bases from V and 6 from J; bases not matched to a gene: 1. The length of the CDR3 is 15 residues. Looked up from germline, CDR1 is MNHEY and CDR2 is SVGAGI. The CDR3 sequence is CASSYSGQGADTQYF. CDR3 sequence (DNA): TGTGCCAGCAGTTACTCGGGACAGGGGGCGGATACGCAGTATTTT.

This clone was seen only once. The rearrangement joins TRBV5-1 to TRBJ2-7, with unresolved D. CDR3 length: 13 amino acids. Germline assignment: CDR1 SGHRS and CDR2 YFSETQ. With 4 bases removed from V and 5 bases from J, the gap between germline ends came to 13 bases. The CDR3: CASSLSLRDEQYF. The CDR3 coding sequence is TGCGCCAGCAGCCTCAGTCTCCGCGACGAGCAGTACTTC.

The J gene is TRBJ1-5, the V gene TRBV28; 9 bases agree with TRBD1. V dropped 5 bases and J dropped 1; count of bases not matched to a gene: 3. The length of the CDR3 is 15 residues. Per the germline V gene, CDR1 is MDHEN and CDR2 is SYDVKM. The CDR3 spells CASSLQGASNQPQHF. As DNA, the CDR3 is TGTGCCAGCAGTCTACAGGGGGCCAGCAATCAGCCCCAGCATTTT.

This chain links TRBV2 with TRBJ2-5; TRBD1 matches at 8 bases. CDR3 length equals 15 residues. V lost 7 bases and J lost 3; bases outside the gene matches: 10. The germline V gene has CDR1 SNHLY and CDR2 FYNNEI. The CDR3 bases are TGTGCCAGCACCAGACAGGGGTTAATAGAAGAGACCCAGTACTTC. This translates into CASTRQGLIEETQYF.

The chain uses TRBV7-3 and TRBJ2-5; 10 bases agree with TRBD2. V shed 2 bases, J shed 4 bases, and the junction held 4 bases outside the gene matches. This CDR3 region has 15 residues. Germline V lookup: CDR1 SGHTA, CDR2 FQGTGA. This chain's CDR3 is CASSLGLAGAETQYF. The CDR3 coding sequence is TGTGCCAGCAGCTTAGGGCTAGCGGGAGCAGAGACCCAGTACTTC.

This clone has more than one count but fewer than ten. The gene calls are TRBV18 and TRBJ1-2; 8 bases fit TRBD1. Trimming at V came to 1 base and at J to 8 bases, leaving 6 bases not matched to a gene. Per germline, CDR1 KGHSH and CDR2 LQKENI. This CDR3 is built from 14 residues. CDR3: CASSPRQGASGYTF. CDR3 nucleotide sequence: TGTGCCAGCTCACCACGGCAGGGGGCTTCCGGCTACACCTTC.

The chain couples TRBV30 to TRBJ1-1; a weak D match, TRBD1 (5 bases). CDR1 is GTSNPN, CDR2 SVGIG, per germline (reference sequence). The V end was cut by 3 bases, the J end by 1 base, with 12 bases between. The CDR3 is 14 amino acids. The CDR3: CAWRNSDRNTEAFF. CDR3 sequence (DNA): TGTGCCTGGAGGAATTCAGACAGGAACACTGAAGCTTTCTTT.

The CDR3 sequence: CASSATGVNYGYTF. For the CDR3, the DNA is TGTGCCAGCAGTGCGACAGGGGTTAACTATGGCTACACCTTC. This sequence joins TRBV25-1 and TRBJ1-2; 8 bases are a match to TRBD1. CDR3 length: 14 residues. The germline gives CDR1 MGHDK, CDR2 SYGVNS. Trimming cost V 4 bases and J 1 base; bases outside gene matches: 2.

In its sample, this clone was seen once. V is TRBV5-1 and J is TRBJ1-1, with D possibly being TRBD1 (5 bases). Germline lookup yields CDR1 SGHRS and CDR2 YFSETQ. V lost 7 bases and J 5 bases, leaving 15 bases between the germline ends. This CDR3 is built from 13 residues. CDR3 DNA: TGCGCCAGCGTACGTCGGGGACCGACTGAAGCTTTCTTT. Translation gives CASVRRGPTEAFF.